This passage covers 20 T cell receptor beta chains from one sample sequenced in a study of CD8 T cell repertoires and HIV-1 epitope variants. These receptors have no known antigen. Produced via immunoSEQ multiplex PCR; TCRdb's table is partial and in-frame only. The sample consists of approximately 5,100 clones, approximately 61% of them appearing once. What was sequenced was cultured CD8+ T cells derived from PBMCs. Receptors were obtained from a male donor with HIV.

There are a few counts of this clone. The rearrangement uses TRBV19 and TRBJ2-1, with 9 bases identical to TRBD2. Germline CDR1 LNHDA, CDR2 SQIVND (reference sequence). The CDR3 loop spans 16 amino acids. V gave up 6 bases and J gave up 6 bases; unmatched junction bases: 12. This chain's CDR3 is CASSLGGGGAFNEQFF. DNA for the CDR3: TGTGCCAGTAGCCTAGGAGGCGGGGGGGCCTTCAATGAGCAGTTCTTC.

This clone was counted a few times. The V gene is TRBV19, the J gene TRBJ2-1; TRBD2 agrees at 12 bases. Germline trimming cut 2 bases from V and 2 bases from J; bases unmatched to any gene: 1. The CDR3 is 16 residues long. Germline loops: CDR1 LNHDA, CDR2 SQIVND (reference sequence). CDR3 bases: TGTGCCAGTAGTATACGGACTAGCGGGACCTACAATGAGCAGTTCTTC. Amino acids: CASSIRTSGTYNEQFF.

This rearrangement joins TRBV21-1 to TRBJ2-7; TRBD2, the table's D call, lacks a check against the DNA. TRBV21-1 is marked as a pseudogene. The CDR3 extends over 17 amino acids. In DNA form, the CDR3 reads TGTGCCAGCAGCAAAGATCGCGGGGGGACAGAAGCCTACGAGCAGTACTTC. This sequence encodes CASSKDRGGTEAYEQYF.

The chain couples TRBV7-6 to TRBJ2-1; 9 positions agree with TRBD2. This CDR3 is 19 amino acids long. Germline assignment: CDR1 SGHVS and CDR2 FNYEAQ. V lost 5 bases, J lost 4 bases, and 18 bases stayed unmatched. The CDR3 DNA reads as TGTGCCAGCAGCCTTGGAGAGACATTAGCGGGGGCCGGATACAATGAGCAGTTCTTC. It specifies CASSLGETLAGAGYNEQFF.

The chain recombines TRBV5-6 with TRBJ1-1; D unclear. Trimming took 4 bases from V and 0 from J, leaving 10 bases between them. Germline assignment: CDR1 SGHDT and CDR2 YYEEEE. This CDR3 has 14 residues. CDR3 loop: CASSPGLLNTEAFF. The DNA for the CDR3 is TGTGCCAGCAGCCCTGGACTGCTGAACACTGAAGCTTTCTTT.

The sample holds a few counts of this clone. The gene calls are TRBV11-2 and TRBJ2-2; D not resolved. With 5 bases removed from V and 0 bases from J, the gap between germline ends came to 7 bases. Germline CDR1 is SGHAT and CDR2 is FQNNGV. This CDR3 contains 14 residues. CDR3 residues: CASSVTANTGELFF. In DNA, the CDR3 is TGTGCCAGCAGCGTAACAGCGAACACCGGGGAGCTGTTTTTT.

The chain couples TRBV11-2 to TRBJ2-5; TRBD2 agrees at 11 bases. V lost 5 bases and J lost 3; bases outside the gene matches: 5. This CDR3 region has 15 residues. Germline CDR1 reads SGHAT; CDR2 reads FQNNGV. The CDR3 bases are TGTGCCAGCAGCCTGGGACTAGCGGAAGAAGAGACCCAGTACTTC. Translating gives CASSLGLAEEETQYF.

V and J are TRBV5-1 and TRBJ1-1; no firm D call. Trimming pared 5 bases from V and 0 bases from J, leaving 11 bases between. The CDR3 has 14 amino acids. Germline assignment: CDR1 SGHRS and CDR2 YFSETQ. The CDR3 loop reads CASRSDGMNTEAFF. As DNA, the CDR3 is TGCGCCAGCAGGTCGGACGGGATGAACACTGAAGCTTTCTTT.

The V and J genes are TRBV7-9 and TRBJ2-7; 8 positions match TRBD1. The CDR3 loop spans 16 amino acids. Trimming took 2 bases from V and 5 from J; bases not matched to a gene: 11. Germline CDR1 SEHNR, CDR2 FQNEAQ (reference sequence). The CDR3 reads CASSLKFGQGAHEQYF. Here the CDR3 DNA reads TGTGCCAGCAGCTTAAAGTTTGGGCAGGGGGCCCACGAGCAGTACTTC.

V is TRBV6-5 and J is TRBJ2-1; 7 bases agree with TRBD1. CDR3 length: 16 amino acids. Per the germline V gene, CDR1 is MNHEY and CDR2 is SVGAGI. V lost 4 bases, J lost 1 base, and 7 bases stayed unmatched. Here the CDR3 DNA reads TGTGCCAGCAGTTTATCACAGGGGATATCCTACAATGAGCAGTTCTTC. Its translation: CASSLSQGISYNEQFF.

V usage is TRBV27 and J usage is TRBJ2-2; D gene ambiguous. Germline CDR1 reads MNHEY; CDR2 reads SMNVEV (reference sequence). V lost 4 bases, J lost 9 bases, and 9 bases lay in between. CDR3 length equals 12 residues. In nucleotides, the CDR3 is TGTGCCAGCAGTTCTGGTAGCTGGGAGCTGTTTTTT. The encoded protein is CASSSGSWELFF.

This chain joins TRBV4-2 and TRBJ2-1; 11 positions match TRBD1. Germline trimming cut 0 bases from V and 4 bases from J; bases unmatched to any gene: 2. The CDR3 has 16 amino acids. The V gene's germline CDR1 is LGHNA and CDR2 YNFKEQ. CDR3 sequence: CASSQDWDRGYNEQFF. The CDR3 DNA reads TGTGCCAGCAGCCAAGATTGGGACAGGGGGTACAATGAGCAGTTCTTC.

The V gene is TRBV28, the J gene TRBJ1-5; D not resolved. Germline V gene lookup returns CDR1 MDHEN and CDR2 SYDVKM. This CDR3 is built from 14 residues. V lost 2 bases to trimming and J lost 6 bases, with 11 bases between them. CDR3 protein: CASSLESGIQPQHF. The CDR3 DNA follows: TGTGCCAGCAGTTTAGAAAGTGGGATTCAGCCCCAGCATTTT. Together with reference TRBV28 and TRBJ1-5, the CDR3 gives the full variable domain: DVKVTQSSRYLVKRTGEKVFLECVQDMDHENMFWYRQDPGLGLRLIYFSYDVKMKEKGDIPEGYSVSREKKERFSLILESASTNQTSMYLCASSLESGIQPQHFGDGTRLSIL.

The DNA for the CDR3 is TGTGCCAGCTCACCGAGCAGGGGGCAGATGTTGTACACTGAAGCTTTCTTT. Translation gives CASSPSRGQMLYTEAFF. The rearrangement uses TRBV18 and TRBJ1-1, with 8 bases fitting TRBD1. From germline, CDR1 is KGHSH and CDR2 LQKENI. The V gene end was trimmed by 3 bases and the J gene end by 3 bases; junction bases not matched to a gene: 12. The CDR3 runs to 17 residues.

This rearrangement joins TRBV6-1 to TRBJ2-7, with TRBD2 matching 7 bases. Per germline, CDR1 MNHNS and CDR2 SASEGT. CDR3 length: 12 amino acids. Trimming took 4 bases from V and 6 from J; bases not matched to a gene: 3. The CDR3 loop reads CASSAGTIEQYF. CDR3 sequence (DNA): TGTGCCAGCAGTGCGGGGACTATCGAGCAGTACTTC.

This chain uses TRBV11-2 with TRBJ2-7; no definite D call. The CDR3 runs 14 residues. Germline assignment: CDR1 SGHAT and CDR2 FQNNGV. V lost 4 bases, J lost 0 bases, and 10 bases lay in between. The CDR3 loop reads CASSSADISYEQYF. The DNA for the CDR3 is TGTGCCAGCAGCTCTGCAGACATCTCCTACGAGCAGTACTTC.

The DNA of the CDR3 is TGTGCCAGTAGTCGCGGGACTAGGAGGGGAAGTACTGAAGCTTTCTTT. Its protein is CASSRGTRRGSTEAFF. The V gene is TRBV19, the J gene TRBJ1-1, with TRBD1 as a possible D gene (5 bases). Germline CDR1 LNHDA, CDR2 SQIVND (reference sequence). The CDR3 covers 16 residues. The V end was cut by 5 bases, the J end by 5 bases, with 21 bases between.

Relative to its sample, this clone is large. CDR3 DNA: TGTGCCAGCAGTGAACTTCCACAAGACCTAGACTATGGCTACACCTTC. It is translated as CASSELPQDLDYGYTF. V gene TRBV6-1 combines with J gene TRBJ1-2, with no clear D. This CDR3 is 16 amino acids long. CDR1 and CDR2 (germline): MNHNS, SASEGT. V lost 2 bases, J lost 3 bases, and 16 bases lay in between.

This clone was detected a few times. The genes are TRBV27 and TRBJ2-7; D unresolved. The CDR3 runs to 16 residues. Germline CDR1 MNHEY, CDR2 SMNVEV (reference sequence). Trimming pared 6 bases from V and 1 base from J, leaving 19 bases between. Here the CDR3 reads CASSPGRFADSYEQYF. The CDR3 bases are TGTGCCAGCAGCCCGGGCCGGTTTGCGGATTCCTACGAGCAGTACTTC.

This chain links TRBV7-9 with TRBJ2-1; D assignment may be TRBD1 or TRBD2 (7 bases each). The CDR3 sequence is 15 residues long. V lost 2 bases and J lost 7, with 15 bases in between. Germline V gene sequence: CDR1 SEHNR, CDR2 FQNEAQ (reference sequence). CDR3 in DNA: TGTGCCAGCAGCTTATCTCTTCAGGGGGGGAATGAGCAGTTCTTC. Translation gives CASSLSLQGGNEQFF.